This T cell receptor beta chain was sequenced for a study of response to subunit inactivated influenza vaccine. This clonotype was observed once. TCRdb itself ran the RT-PCR reads through MiXCR, one entry per CDR3 protein. The table records fewer than 700,000 distinct CDR3 sequences, around 13% of them present only once. The germline CDR1 and CDR2 sequences are SGHVS and FQNEAQ. The CDR3 covers 14 residues. V lost 1 base to trimming and J lost 4 bases, with 9 bases between them. The rearrangement joins TRBV7-8 to TRBJ2-3; D not certain. The TCR was taken from a man aged 50 to 60 who received an inactivated influenza vaccine. This specimen was PBMCs from blood, taken about 40 days after vaccination. The CDR3 sequence is CASSLDIGPDTQYF. In DNA, the CDR3 is TGTGCCAGCAGCTTAGATATTGGCCCAGATACGCAGTATTTT.